The next 24 T cell receptor beta chains were all read from a single sample in a study of blood T cell repertoires in COVID-19. Generated by immunoSEQ multiplex PCR, the TCRdb table keeps only in-frame clones and is missing some. The table records about 140,000 clones, 80% of them present only once. The source material was peripheral blood. All receptors come from a woman aged 50 to 60 with acute or convalescent COVID-19.

The chain couples TRBV11-3 to TRBJ2-1; 12 bases are a match to TRBD2. Germline CDR1 reads SGHNT; CDR2 reads YENEEA. The CDR3 runs 14 residues. J lost 10 bases, V lost 7 bases, and 8 bases had no gene match. The CDR3 region is CASTSSGGAGEQFF. DNA of the CDR3: TGTGCCAGCACCTCTAGCGGGGGGGCAGGGGAGCAGTTCTTC.

This clone showed up just a few times. This chain joins TRBV7-3 and TRBJ1-1; weak D call: TRBD1 (5 bases). CDR1 SGHTA and CDR2 FQGTGA come from the germline V gene. V was shortened by 5 bases and J by 5 bases, with 12 bases between the two germline ends. This CDR3 comprises 13 residues. The CDR3: CASSPRVLTEAFF. The CDR3 DNA reads as TGTGCCAGCAGCCCCAGGGTATTGACTGAAGCTTTCTTT.

At least ten counts were recorded for this clone. V gene TRBV19 combines with J gene TRBJ1-2, with D perhaps TRBD1 (5 bases). The CDR3 is made up of 15 amino acids. V dropped 3 bases and J dropped 4 bases, with 15 bases sitting between them. Germline CDR1 is LNHDA and CDR2 is SQIVND (reference sequence). CDR3 DNA: TGTGCCAGTAGTATTGGGGATGGGGCGGCCTATGGCTACACCTTC. Amino acids: CASSIGDGAAYGYTF.

V is TRBV5-6 and J is TRBJ2-3, with TRBD2 matching 11 bases. This CDR3 contains 16 residues. The V gene's germline CDR1 is SGHDT and CDR2 YYEEEE. The V gene end was trimmed by 1 base and the J gene end by 10 bases; junction bases not matched to a gene: 11. The DNA for the CDR3 is TGTGCCAGCAGCTTGTCCGGACGACTAGCGGGGTATGCGCAGTATTTT. It translates to CASSLSGRLAGYAQYF. Based on the CDR3 plus reference TRBV5-6 and TRBJ2-3, the full variable domain is DAGVTQSPTHLIKTRGQQVTLRCSPKSGHDTVSWYQQALGQGPQFIFQYYEEEERQRGNFPDRFSGHQFPNYSSELNVNALLLGDSALYLCASSLSGRLAGYAQYFGPGTRLTVL.

The chain couples TRBV6-5 to TRBJ1-1; D remains unclear. Trimming removed 11 bases from V and 4 bases from J, with 17 bases in between. The CDR3 is 13 amino acids. Germline CDR1 reads MNHEY; CDR2 reads SVGAGI. The CDR3: CASTNRGGTEAFF. CDR3 bases: TGTGCCTCTACCAACAGAGGAGGCACTGAAGCTTTCTTT.

The chain joins TRBV5-1 to TRBJ1-3; 8 bases map to TRBD1. The CDR3 has 17 amino acids. The V gene's germline CDR1 is SGHRS and CDR2 YFSETQ. The V gene end was trimmed by 0 bases and the J gene end by 2 bases; junction bases not matched to a gene: 7. The CDR3 region has the DNA TGCGCCAGCAGCTTGGATTTTCAGGGGGCGGCTGGAAACACCATATATTTT. It codes for CASSLDFQGAAGNTIYF.

The V gene is TRBV7-2, the J gene TRBJ2-5; D unresolved. The V gene lost 2 bases and the J gene lost 2 bases, with 3 bases spanning the gap. The CDR3 is 12 amino acids. Germline V gene lookup returns CDR1 SGHTA and CDR2 FQGNSA. CDR3 sequence reads: CASSLQQETQYF. CDR3 sequence (DNA): TGTGCCAGCAGCTTACAGCAAGAGACCCAGTACTTC.

The rearrangement uses TRBV3-1 (or the pseudogene TRBV3-2) and TRBJ2-3; 13 bases match TRBD2. CDR1 and CDR2 from the germline V gene are LGHDT and YNNKEL (reference sequence). V was clipped by 1 base and J by 0 bases; unmatched bases: 4. The CDR3 is 18 residues long. The CDR3 region is CASSQGTSGGLSTDTQYF. The CDR3 bases are TGTGCCAGCAGCCAAGGGACTAGCGGGGGCTTGAGCACAGATACGCAGTATTTT.

The genes are TRBV28 and TRBJ1-6; 9 bases map to TRBD1. This CDR3 comprises 16 residues. V dropped 7 bases and J dropped 3; count of bases not matched to a gene: 7. The V gene's germline CDR1 is MDHEN and CDR2 SYDVKM. CDR3 loop: CASITGGERYNSPLHF. The CDR3 nucleotides are TGTGCCAGCATTACAGGGGGCGAGCGCTATAATTCACCCCTCCACTTT.

The chain carries TRBV11-2 and TRBJ1-6, with 8 bases identical to TRBD1. With V trimmed by 5 bases and J by 5 bases, 8 bases remained unmatched. CDR1 is SGHAT and CDR2 is FQNNGV in the germline V gene. The CDR3 is 16 amino acids. Written as DNA, the CDR3 is TGTGCCAGCAGCCAATACGGGACAGGAAATAATTCACCCCTCCACTTT. This codes for CASSQYGTGNNSPLHF.

The gene calls are TRBV3-1 (or the pseudogene TRBV3-2) and TRBJ1-2; unclear D gene. Germline loops: CDR1 LGHDT, CDR2 YNNKEL (reference sequence). Trimming pared 1 base from V and 3 bases from J, leaving 6 bases between. The CDR3 spans 13 residues. CDR3 sequence: CASSQVSYYGYTF. In nucleotides, the CDR3 is TGTGCCAGCAGCCAAGTCTCTTACTATGGCTACACCTTC.

This clone was seen many times. For the CDR3, the DNA is TGTGCCAGCAGCGCATTAGATGAGCAGTTCTTC. The encoded protein is CASSALDEQFF. V gene TRBV9 combines with J gene TRBJ2-1; D call uncertain. Germline loops: CDR1 SGDLS, CDR2 YYNGEE. Trimming took off 3 bases at V and 8 bases at J, with 6 bases between the two ends. The CDR3 has 11 amino acids.

The chain recombines TRBV4-3 with TRBJ2-2, with D possibly being TRBD2 (6 bases). The CDR3 has 15 residues. CDR1 and CDR2 from the germline V gene are LGHNA and YSLEER. Trimming took off 0 bases at V and 7 bases at J, with 12 bases between the two ends. CDR3 protein: CASSQETGRSGELFF. The CDR3 DNA reads as TGCGCCAGCAGCCAAGAAACGGGGAGGAGCGGGGAGCTGTTTTTT.

V usage is TRBV19 and J usage is TRBJ2-7; D perhaps matches TRBD1 (5 bases). Germline lookup yields CDR1 LNHDA and CDR2 SQIVND (reference sequence). This CDR3 comprises 12 residues. The V gene lost 5 bases and the J gene lost 5 bases, with 10 bases spanning the gap. The CDR3 protein is CASSPQGDEQYF. The DNA for the CDR3 is TGTGCCAGTAGTCCCCAAGGGGACGAGCAGTACTTC.

This chain links TRBV20-1 with TRBJ2-7, with D tentatively TRBD2 (6 bases). CDR1 and CDR2 (germline): DFQATT, SNEGSKA (reference sequence). Trimming stripped 6 bases from V and 8 bases from J, with 14 bases between. This CDR3 has 11 amino acids. This CDR3 is CSAPGREKQYF. The CDR3 nucleotides read TGCAGTGCCCCCGGCCGGGAGAAGCAGTACTTC.

The genes are TRBV5-8 and TRBJ2-1, with D tentatively TRBD2 (5 bases). Germline values: CDR1 SGHTS, CDR2 YDEGEE. The CDR3 length is 13 residues. The V gene lost 4 bases and the J gene lost 7 bases, with 12 bases spanning the gap. The chain's CDR3 is CASSAREGNEQFF. CDR3 DNA sequence: TGTGCCAGCAGCGCCCGGGAAGGTAATGAGCAGTTCTTC.

The V gene is TRBV7-9, the J gene TRBJ2-7; tentatively, D is TRBD2 (7 bases). Germline loops: CDR1 SEHNR, CDR2 FQNEAQ (reference sequence). V was trimmed by 4 bases and J by 1 base, leaving 17 bases between them. The CDR3 is 16 residues long. CDR3 amino acids: CASSYWGGTGSYEQYF. In nucleotides, the CDR3 is TGTGCCAGCAGCTACTGGGGGGGCACGGGGTCCTACGAGCAGTACTTC.

The J gene is TRBJ1-1, the V gene TRBV19; 8 bases fit TRBD1. Germline lookup yields CDR1 LNHDA and CDR2 SQIVND (reference sequence). Losses at the gene ends were 5 bases for V and 8 bases for J; bases not matched to a gene: 7. The CDR3 runs to 13 residues. CDR3 loop: CASSERDRREAFF. The CDR3 DNA follows: TGTGCCAGTAGTGAACGGGACAGGCGAGAAGCTTTCTTT.

The chain recombines TRBV2 with TRBJ1-5, with TRBD1 matching 7 bases. The J segment lost 0 bases and the V segment lost 6 bases, leaving 5 bases of the junction unmatched. The CDR3 extends over 15 amino acids. In germline, CDR1 is SNHLY, CDR2 FYNNEI. CDR3: CASRYGTDSNQPQHF. The DNA of the CDR3 is TGTGCCAGCAGATACGGGACAGATAGCAATCAGCCCCAGCATTTT.

The rearrangement links TRBV6-2 or TRBV6-3 to TRBJ1-2, with D perhaps TRBD1 (6 bases). V shed 6 bases and J shed 3 bases, with 17 bases lying between them. The CDR3 covers 15 residues. The germline V gene has CDR1 MNHEY and CDR2 SVGEGT. The CDR3 DNA reads TGTGCCAGCAGCAGTGACAGGTCTGGGGACTATGGCTACACCTTC. This codes for CASSSDRSGDYGYTF.

V and J are TRBV14 and TRBJ2-1, with D perhaps matching TRBD2 (5 bases). Trimming pared 0 bases from V and 11 bases from J, leaving 11 bases between. Germline V gene sequence: CDR1 SGHDN, CDR2 FVKESK. This CDR3 region has 13 residues. For the CDR3, the DNA is TGTGCCAGCAGCCAAGATGTCCAGACTAAGCAGTTCTTC. It encodes CASSQDVQTKQFF.

CDR3 residues: CASSPTGPPEAFF. CDR3 coding DNA: TGTGCCAGCAGTCCGACAGGGCCCCCTGAAGCTTTCTTT. The rearrangement joins TRBV12-3 or TRBV12-4 to TRBJ1-1; TRBD1 matches at 7 bases. The V gene end was trimmed by 5 bases and the J gene end by 6 bases; junction bases not matched to a gene: 6. This CDR3 has 13 amino acids.

The rearrangement uses TRBV15 and TRBJ2-3; D might be TRBD1 (6 bases). Germline V lookup: CDR1 LNHNV, CDR2 YYDKDF (reference sequence). V was pared by 5 bases and J by 5 bases, with 11 bases between. This CDR3 contains 13 residues. For the CDR3, the DNA is TGTGCCACCAGCTCTAAGGGACAAGATACGCAGTATTTT. This translates into CATSSKGQDTQYF.

J is TRBJ2-5 and V is TRBV15; possibly TRBD1 for D (6 bases). V lost 0 bases and J 2 bases, leaving 10 bases between the germline ends. Germline values: CDR1 LNHNV, CDR2 YYDKDF (reference sequence). The CDR3 has 15 amino acids. The CDR3 loop reads CATSRDPGVQETQYF. The CDR3 DNA reads TGTGCCACCAGCAGAGATCCAGGGGTACAAGAGACCCAGTACTTC.